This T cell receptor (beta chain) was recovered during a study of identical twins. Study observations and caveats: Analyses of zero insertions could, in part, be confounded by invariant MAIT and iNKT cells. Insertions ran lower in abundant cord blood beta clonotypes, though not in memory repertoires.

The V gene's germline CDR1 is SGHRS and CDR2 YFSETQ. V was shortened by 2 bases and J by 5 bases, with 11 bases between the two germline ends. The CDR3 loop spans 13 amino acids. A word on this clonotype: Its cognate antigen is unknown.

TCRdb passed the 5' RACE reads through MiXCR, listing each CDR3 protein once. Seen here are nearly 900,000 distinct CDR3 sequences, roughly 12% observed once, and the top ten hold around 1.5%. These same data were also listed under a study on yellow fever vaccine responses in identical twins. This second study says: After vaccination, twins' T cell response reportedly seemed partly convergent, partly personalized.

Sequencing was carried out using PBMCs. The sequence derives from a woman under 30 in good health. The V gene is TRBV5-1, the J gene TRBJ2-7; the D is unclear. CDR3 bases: TGCGCCAGCAGCTTTGGTTCAGGTCACGAGCAGTACGTC. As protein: CASSFGSGHEQYV.